One and the same sample provided the 30 T cell receptor beta chains below, sequenced in a study of blood T cell repertoires in COVID-19. Some clones are missing from TCRdb's copy, which holds only in-frame ones; the method was immunoSEQ multiplex PCR. The sample lists about 40,000 clones; approximately 79% were seen once. The material sequenced was peripheral blood. Receptor source: an elderly woman with acute or convalescent COVID-19.

The V gene is TRBV3-1 (or the pseudogene TRBV3-2), the J gene TRBJ2-1; 8 nucleotides agree with TRBD2. After removal of 6 bases from V and 7 bases from J, the junction contained 11 bases not matched to a gene. Germline CDR1 is LGHDT and CDR2 is YNNKEL (reference sequence). CDR3 length: 15 residues. The CDR3 DNA is TGTGCCAGCAGTCTCGGACTAGCCGTTAAGAATGAGCAGTTCTTC. Amino acids: CASSLGLAVKNEQFF.

This chain uses TRBV29-1 with TRBJ2-3; 10 nucleotides align to TRBD1. V trimming: 7 bases; J trimming: 1 base; junction bases outside the gene matches: 5. CDR1 is SQVTM and CDR2 is ANQGSEA in the germline V gene. The CDR3 has 14 residues. The CDR3 DNA sequence: TGCAGCGCCCCCGGGACAGGGGGCACAGATACGCAGTATTTT. Translation: CSAPGTGGTDTQYF.

The chain combines TRBV7-7 with TRBJ1-2; unclear D gene. The CDR3 covers 11 residues. Trimming pared 11 bases from V and 7 bases from J, leaving 14 bases between. From germline, CDR1 is SSHAT and CDR2 FNYEAQ (reference sequence). The CDR3 loop reads CAASVAAGYTF. DNA for the CDR3: TGTGCCGCGAGTGTCGCCGCTGGCTACACCTTC.

The gene calls are TRBV6-2 or TRBV6-3 and TRBJ1-5; no clear D gene. The CDR3 consists of 13 residues. Germline V gives CDR1 MNHEY, CDR2 SVGEGT. The V end lost 5 bases, the J end lost 0 bases, and 5 bases lay between the germline ends. The CDR3 here is CASSRYSNQPQHF. CDR3 sequence (DNA): TGTGCCAGCAGTCGGTATAGCAATCAGCCCCAGCATTTT.

This clone showed up just a few times. The chain employs TRBV21-1 and TRBJ2-1; TRBD2, the table's D call, was not compared with the DNA. TRBV21-1 is an annotated pseudogene. This CDR3 comprises 18 residues. The CDR3 bases are TGTGCCAGCAGCAAAGCGTTACTAGCTAGAAGCTCCTACAATGAGCAGTTCTTC. Amino acid sequence: CASSKALLARSSYNEQFF.

This chain links TRBV11-2 with TRBJ2-2, with D hard to call. CDR3 length: 13 amino acids. Germline assignment: CDR1 SGHAT and CDR2 FQNNGV. V was shortened by 2 bases and J by 3 bases, with 4 bases between the two germline ends. The CDR3: CASSLTDTGELFF. Here the CDR3 DNA reads TGTGCCAGCAGCTTAACGGACACCGGGGAGCTGTTTTTT.

V gene TRBV29-1 combines with J gene TRBJ1-4; no reliable D call. Germline assignment: CDR1 SQVTM and CDR2 ANQGSEA. V lost 6 bases, J lost 8 bases, and 16 bases lay in between. This CDR3 spans 13 amino acids. The CDR3 loop reads CSVKTGFWEKLFF. CDR3 nucleotides: TGCAGCGTAAAGACGGGGTTTTGGGAAAAACTGTTTTTT.

The CDR3 region has the DNA TGTGCCAGCAGTAGCGGGCCCAGGAGTACAGATACGCAGTATTTT. Translated: CASSSGPRSTDTQYF. This chain connects TRBV7-2 to TRBJ2-3; 7 bases are shared with TRBD2. This CDR3 is built from 15 residues. Germline values: CDR1 SGHTA, CDR2 FQGNSA. After removal of 6 bases from V and 3 bases from J, the junction contained 9 bases not matched to a gene.

The chain links TRBV5-1 to TRBJ1-2; D remains unclear. CDR1 is SGHRS, CDR2 YFSETQ, per germline. V gave up 0 bases and J gave up 5 bases, with 5 bases separating them. The CDR3 consists of 12 residues. CDR3 nucleotides: TGCGCCAGCAGCTTGGCGGGATATGGCTACACCTTC. Translated: CASSLAGYGYTF.

The rearrangement uses TRBV19 and TRBJ1-5, with a weak D call TRBD1 (6 bases). The V gene's germline CDR1 is LNHDA and CDR2 SQIVND (reference sequence). Trimming stripped 7 bases from V and 7 bases from J, with 14 bases between. The CDR3 length is 13 residues. CDR3 region: CASIGDRWQPQHF. In DNA, the CDR3 is TGTGCCAGTATCGGTGACAGGTGGCAGCCCCAGCATTTT.

The chain employs TRBV24-1 and TRBJ1-5, with D possibly TRBD1 on 5 matching bases. The V end was cut by 7 bases, the J end by 0 bases, with 9 bases between. Per germline, CDR1 KGHDR and CDR2 SFDVKD. This CDR3 contains 14 residues. The CDR3 DNA follows: TGTGCCACCAGCCAAACAGGTAGCAATCAGCCCCAGCATTTT. It codes for CATSQTGSNQPQHF.

This clone has more than one count but fewer than ten. V usage is TRBV11-1 and J usage is TRBJ2-5, with D maybe TRBD1 (6 bases). There are 16 residues in the CDR3. The V end lost 5 bases, the J end lost 2 bases, and 18 bases lay between the germline ends. Germline V gene sequence: CDR1 SGHAT, CDR2 FQDESV (reference sequence). This CDR3 reads CASSLQLRGGQETQYF. The CDR3 DNA reads as TGTGCCAGCAGCCTTCAACTCAGGGGCGGTCAAGAGACCCAGTACTTC.

The chain is built from TRBV27 and TRBJ2-1; perhaps TRBD2 as D (6 bases). Germline V gene lookup returns CDR1 MNHEY and CDR2 SMNVEV (reference sequence). The CDR3 extends over 14 amino acids. V lost 4 bases and J lost 3, with 10 bases in between. The CDR3 DNA is TGTGCCAGCAGTTACCGGGAGTACTACAATGAGCAGTTCTTC. It yields the protein CASSYREYYNEQFF.

The chain joins TRBV30 to TRBJ2-1; 13 bases align to TRBD2. This CDR3 has 15 residues. The germline V gene has CDR1 GTSNPN and CDR2 SVGIG (reference sequence). V dropped 2 bases and J dropped 6; count of bases not matched to a gene: 4. Here the CDR3 reads CAWSWGLAGLNEQFF. The CDR3 region has the DNA TGTGCCTGGAGTTGGGGACTAGCGGGACTCAATGAGCAGTTCTTC. Filled out from reference TRBV30 and TRBJ2-1, the complete variable domain reads SQTIHQWPATLVQPVGSPLSLECTVEGTSNPNLYWYRQAAGRGLQLLFYSVGIGQISSEVPQNLSASRPQDRQFILSSKKLLLSDSGFYLCAWSWGLAGLNEQFFGPGTRLTVL.

The V and J genes are TRBV21-1 and TRBJ2-7; TRBD1 is the table's D call, not checked against the DNA. TRBV21-1 is recorded as a pseudogene. The CDR3 extends over 15 amino acids. CDR3 region: CASSLTGQMAYEQYF. The CDR3 coding sequence is TGTGCCAGCAGTCTTACGGGACAGATGGCCTACGAGCAGTACTTC.

This sequence joins TRBV2 and TRBJ2-7, with 10 bases identical to TRBD1. Germline V gives CDR1 SNHLY, CDR2 FYNNEI. V lost 4 bases and J lost 2; bases outside the gene matches: 5. CDR3 length equals 15 residues. The CDR3 coding sequence is TGTGCCAGCAGTGTCGGGGGGACAGGGGCCTACGAGCAGTACTTC. Its translation: CASSVGGTGAYEQYF.

The chain has TRBV11-2 and TRBJ2-5; 9 bases align to TRBD1. Germline lookup yields CDR1 SGHAT and CDR2 FQNNGV. V shed 1 base and J 2 bases; nucleotides not matched to a gene: 11. The CDR3 covers 18 residues. For the CDR3, the DNA is TGTGCCAGCAGCTTAGGGGTTTCCGGACAGGGGTATCAAGAGACCCAGTACTTC. It is translated as CASSLGVSGQGYQETQYF.

This clone was seen a few times. The chain is built from TRBV5-1 and TRBJ2-2, with D possibly being TRBD2 (6 bases). This CDR3 spans 16 amino acids. The germline V and J ends were trimmed by 1 base and 3 bases, with 13 bases remaining between them. The germline V gene encodes CDR1 SGHRS and CDR2 YFSETQ. CDR3 nucleotide sequence: TGCGCCAGCAGCTTGACCGCTAGCGTAGACACCGGGGAGCTGTTTTTT. Its protein is CASSLTASVDTGELFF.

The J gene is TRBJ2-1, the V gene TRBV10-1, with 8 positions matching TRBD2. The CDR3 has 15 amino acids. Germline assignment: CDR1 WNHNN and CDR2 SYGVQD (reference sequence). V shed 4 bases and J 1 base; nucleotides not matched to a gene: 3. Here the CDR3 DNA reads TGCGCCAGCAGTGGGCCTAGCGGGTCCTACAATGAGCAGTTCTTC. Amino acid sequence: CASSGPSGSYNEQFF.

The V and J genes are TRBV10-3 and TRBJ2-3; unclear D gene. V gave up 0 bases and J gave up 6 bases, with 13 bases separating them. The CDR3 is 15 residues long. In germline, CDR1 is ENHRY, CDR2 SYGVKD. The DNA of the CDR3 is TGTGCCATCAGTGAGTCGATCGTCAGATTGGATACGCAGTATTTT. Its translation: CAISESIVRLDTQYF.

About this clone: One end of the junction does not line up with germline, which may come from a read error. The chain carries TRBV7-2 and TRBJ1-2; 7 bases are shared with TRBD1. Germline V gives CDR1 SGHTA, CDR2 FQGNSA. The CDR3 totals 14 residues. CDR3 region: CASSLPGQQNGYTF. CDR3 in DNA: TGTGCCAGCAGCCTTCCGGGACAGCAGAATGGTTACACCTTC.

This clone showed up just once. This rearrangement joins TRBV19 to TRBJ2-7; TRBD2 matches 8 bases. V lost 6 bases and J lost 4; bases outside the gene matches: 8. This CDR3 comprises 14 residues. Germline lookup yields CDR1 LNHDA and CDR2 SQIVND (reference sequence). The CDR3 DNA reads TGTGCCAGTAGACAAAGCGGGAGTTCGTACGAGCAGTACTTC. Its protein product is CASRQSGSSYEQYF.

The rearrangement joins TRBV3-1 (or the pseudogene TRBV3-2) to TRBJ2-5; perhaps TRBD1 as D (6 bases). This CDR3 is 17 amino acids long. Between the trimmed V and J ends, which lost 4 bases and 2 bases, there was a span of 20 bases. Germline lookup yields CDR1 LGHDT and CDR2 YNNKEL (reference sequence). In DNA form, the CDR3 reads TGTGCCAGCAGCCCGTGGACAGCCACCGTGGGGCAAGAGACCCAGTACTTC. It codes for CASSPWTATVGQETQYF.

The chain joins TRBV5-1 to TRBJ2-1; D is perhaps TRBD2 (7 bases). This CDR3 has 15 residues. The germline gives CDR1 SGHRS, CDR2 YFSETQ. V lost 1 base to trimming and J lost 3 bases, with 11 bases between them. The CDR3 region has the DNA TGCGCCAGCAGCTTGCGAGGGGGGGACTACAATGAGCAGTTCTTC. Residues: CASSLRGGDYNEQFF. Combining the CDR3 with reference TRBV5-1 and TRBJ2-1 gives the whole variable domain KAGVTQTPRYLIKTRGQQVTLSCSPISGHRSVSWYQQTPGQGLQFLFEYFSETQRNKGNFPGRFSGRQFSNSRSEMNVSTLELGDSALYLCASSLRGGDYNEQFFGPGTRLTVL.

In this sample, this clone turned up once. The gene calls are TRBV27 and TRBJ1-2; D remains unclear. V lost 3 bases and J 4 bases, leaving 9 bases between the germline ends. The CDR3 has 13 amino acids. The germline gives CDR1 MNHEY, CDR2 SMNVEV (reference sequence). This CDR3 reads CASSFYSGYGYTF. CDR3 bases: TGTGCCAGCAGTTTTTACAGTGGCTATGGCTACACCTTC.

The rearrangement joins TRBV30 to TRBJ2-3; 9 positions agree with TRBD2. J gave up 2 bases and V 0 bases, and 9 bases lay outside the gene matches. The CDR3 loop spans 17 amino acids. Germline assignment: CDR1 GTSNPN and CDR2 SVGIG (reference sequence). Written as DNA, the CDR3 is TGTGCCTGGAGTGTACTGGCGGCGGGAGGGATCACAGATACGCAGTATTTT. Translated: CAWSVLAAGGITDTQYF.

The rearrangement links TRBV7-6 to TRBJ2-7, with D unresolved. V was pared by 1 base and J by 0 bases, with 10 bases between. In germline, CDR1 is SGHVS, CDR2 FNYEAQ. This CDR3 contains 15 residues. CDR3 DNA: TGTGCCAGCAGCTTAGGGCCAGAAAGCTCCTACGAGCAGTACTTC. This encodes CASSLGPESSYEQYF.

The chain links TRBV7-9 to TRBJ1-3; 7 bases align to TRBD1. The CDR3 is 15 amino acids. The trim removed 6 bases at V and 3 bases at J, leaving 8 bases unmatched. CDR1 and CDR2 from the germline V gene are SEHNR and FQNEAQ (reference sequence). CDR3 residues: CASRPGTAIGNTIYF. DNA for the CDR3: TGTGCCAGCAGACCCGGGACAGCTATTGGAAACACCATATATTTT. The full variable domain, its missing parts supplied by reference TRBV7-9 and TRBJ1-3, is DTGVSQNPRHKITKRGQNVTFRCDPISEHNRLYWYRQTLGQGPEFLTYFQNEAQLEKSRLLSDRFSAERPKGSFSTLEIQRTEQGDSAMYLCASRPGTAIGNTIYFGEGSWLTVV.

The chain has TRBV7-8 and TRBJ2-5, with D perhaps TRBD1 (5 bases). Germline V gives CDR1 SGHVS, CDR2 FQNEAQ. This CDR3 has 16 amino acids. V dropped 4 bases and J dropped 5 bases, with 20 bases sitting between them. CDR3 amino acids: CASSSTASGRRETQYF. The CDR3 DNA follows: TGTGCCAGCAGCTCGACAGCCTCCGGTCGCCGGGAGACCCAGTACTTC.

This clone has ten or more counts. The chain is built from TRBV7-2 and TRBJ1-2; TRBD1 is a possible D gene (5 bases). Trimming stripped 0 bases from V and 2 bases from J, with 10 bases between. CDR3 length equals 15 residues. Germline values: CDR1 SGHTA, CDR2 FQGNSA. DNA of the CDR3: TGTGCCAGCAGCTTAGCGACGACAGTAAACTATGGCTACACCTTC. This translates into CASSLATTVNYGYTF.